Following are 2 T cell receptor beta chains from one sample sequenced in a study of T cell changes during pregnancy in multiple sclerosis. The method was immunoSEQ multiplex PCR; TCRdb's version includes in-frame clones alone and lacks a portion of them. The sample contains around 66,000 clones, 90% to 95% of which appear only once. The sequenced sample was peripheral blood, obtained in the third trimester of pregnancy. The receptors shown here come from a female donor in good health, enrolled as a control in a pregnancy study.

The chain joins TRBV7-6 to TRBJ1-5; maybe TRBD1 (5 bases). This CDR3 contains 17 residues. Germline V gives CDR1 SGHVS, CDR2 FNYEAQ. V was clipped by 0 bases and J by 2 bases, with 14 bases between them. The CDR3 region is CASSLARGRVRNQPQHF. The CDR3 nucleotides are TGTGCCAGCAGCTTAGCGCGGGGCAGGGTGCGCAATCAGCCCCAGCATTTT.

V gene TRBV6-4 combines with J gene TRBJ2-3; possibly TRBD2 for D (5 bases). Between the trimmed V and J ends, which lost 5 bases and 3 bases, there was a span of 15 bases. The CDR3 has 15 amino acids. The germline CDR1 and CDR2 sequences are MRHNA and SNTAGT. The CDR3 sequence: CASSPLGDNTDTQYF. DNA of the CDR3: TGTGCCAGCAGTCCCTTGGGAGATAATACAGATACGCAGTATTTT.